The 6 T cell receptor beta chains below come from one sample, sequenced in a study of post-analysis software for immune sequencing data. General observations from the study: Comparison of patients with controls showed about 5 TRBV segments more frequent in patients, TRBV5-6, TRBV5-1 and TRBV20-1 among them.

Unique molecular identifiers were present in the TCR beta cDNA libraries. TCRdb fed the PCR reads into MiXCR, producing one record per CDR3 protein. The profile shows more than 500,000 distinct CDR3 sequences, 34% of them singletons. These receptors are not linked to any known antigen. Sequenced: blood. The receptors come from a girl between 2 and 17 years old with multiple sclerosis.

The chain recombines TRBV7-2 with TRBJ1-2; 10 bases map to TRBD1. This CDR3 comprises 15 residues. The germline gives CDR1 SGHTA, CDR2 FQGNSA. V lost 5 bases to trimming and J lost 4 bases; unmatched junction nucleotides: 7. In nucleotides, the CDR3 is TGTGCCAGCAGCGCAAAGGGACAGGGGAGCTATGGCTACACCTTC. It yields the protein CASSAKGQGSYGYTF.

The gene calls are TRBV12-3 or TRBV12-4 and TRBJ2-5, with 10 bases identical to TRBD2. The CDR3 extends over 14 amino acids. V was clipped by 6 bases and J by 6 bases; unmatched bases: 7. CDR3 sequence (DNA): TGTGCCAGCAGAACGACTAGCGGGCGGCAGACCCAGTACTTC. Protein product: CASRTTSGRQTQYF.

The CDR3 DNA is TGTGCCAGCAGCCCTGGAGACGCAGATACGCAGTATTTT. Translated: CASSPGDADTQYF. This chain joins TRBV5-6 and TRBJ2-3; D gene ambiguous. Trimming left V 4 bases short and J 4 bases short, with 10 bases between. CDR1 is SGHDT, CDR2 YYEEEE, per germline. CDR3 length: 13 amino acids.

The chain combines TRBV3-1 with TRBJ1-2; possible D gene TRBD1, 5 bases. The germline V gene encodes CDR1 LGHDT and CDR2 YNNKEL (reference sequence). This CDR3 is 14 amino acids long. Trimming stripped 0 bases from V and 8 bases from J, with 13 bases between. The CDR3 spells CASSQDIRGGGYTF. The DNA of the CDR3 is TGTGCCAGCAGCCAAGATATAAGGGGTGGAGGCTACACCTTC.

J is TRBJ2-1 and V is TRBV20-1; tentatively, D is TRBD2 (5 bases). CDR1 is DFQATT, CDR2 SNEGSKA, per germline (reference sequence). The length of the CDR3 is 14 residues. The ends were cut back, 3 bases at V and 13 bases at J, with 22 bases in the middle. CDR3 loop: CSARGLVGWETQFF. The CDR3, as DNA: TGCAGTGCTAGGGGCCTAGTCGGGTGGGAGACCCAGTTCTTC.

V gene TRBV5-1 combines with J gene TRBJ1-2; TRBD1 matches 9 bases. The germline CDR1 and CDR2 sequences are SGHRS and YFSETQ. The CDR3 sequence is 13 residues long. J was trimmed by 8 bases and V by 4 bases; bases with no gene match: 6. The CDR3 loop reads CASSPGTGTGYTF. CDR3 coding DNA: TGCGCCAGCAGCCCCGGGACAGGGACGGGCTACACCTTC.